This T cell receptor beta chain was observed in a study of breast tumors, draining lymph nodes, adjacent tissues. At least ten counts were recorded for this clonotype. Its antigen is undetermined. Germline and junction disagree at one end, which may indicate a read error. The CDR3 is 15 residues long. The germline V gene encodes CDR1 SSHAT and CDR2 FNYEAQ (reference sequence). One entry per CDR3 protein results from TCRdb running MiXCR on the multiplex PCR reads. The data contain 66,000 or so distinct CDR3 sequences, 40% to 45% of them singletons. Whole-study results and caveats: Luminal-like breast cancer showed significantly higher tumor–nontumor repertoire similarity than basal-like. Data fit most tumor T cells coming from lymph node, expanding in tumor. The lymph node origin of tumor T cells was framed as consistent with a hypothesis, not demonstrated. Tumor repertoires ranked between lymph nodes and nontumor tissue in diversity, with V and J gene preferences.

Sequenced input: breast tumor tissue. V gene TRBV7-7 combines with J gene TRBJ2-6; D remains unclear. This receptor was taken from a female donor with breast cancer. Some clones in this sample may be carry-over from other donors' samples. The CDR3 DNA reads TGTGCTAGCAGCTTAACCAACTCTGGGGCCAACGTCCTGACTTTC. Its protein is CASSLTNSGANVLTF.